Below are 8 T cell receptor beta chains sequenced from a single sample in a study of T cells in lung cancer brain metastases. Sequencing was performed with immunoSEQ multiplex PCR; in TCRdb, only in-frame clones are kept and a portion is missing. The sample yields 4,800 or so clones, 70% to 90% seen once. The sequenced material came from tumor tissue from the primary lung tumor. Receptors originate from a man in his forties or fifties with non-small cell lung cancer.

The chain uses TRBV28 and TRBJ1-2, with a tentative D call TRBD1 (5 bases). This CDR3 contains 13 residues. Germline values: CDR1 MDHEN, CDR2 SYDVKM. The V gene lost 8 bases and the J gene lost 7 bases, with 17 bases spanning the gap. The CDR3 region has the DNA TGTGCCAGCCTTGAAAACCGGGACGGTGGCTACACCTTC. Translating it yields CASLENRDGGYTF.

The chain couples TRBV28 to TRBJ2-7; D not certain. Trimming took off 1 base at V and 7 bases at J, with 14 bases between the two ends. Germline assignment: CDR1 MDHEN and CDR2 SYDVKM. This CDR3 is 14 amino acids long. The CDR3 sequence is CASSLYSAWGEQYF. CDR3 in DNA: TGTGCCAGCAGTTTATACAGCGCCTGGGGAGAGCAGTACTTC. The full variable domain, in which reference TRBV28 and TRBJ2-7 provide the parts outside the CDR3, is DVKVTQSSRYLVKRTGEKVFLECVQDMDHENMFWYRQDPGLGLRLIYFSYDVKMKEKGDIPEGYSVSREKKERFSLILESASTNQTSMYLCASSLYSAWGEQYFGPGTRLTVT.

J is TRBJ2-3 and V is TRBV14, with D unresolved. The CDR3 is 12 residues long. V lost 2 bases to trimming and J lost 7 bases, with 7 bases between them. Germline loops: CDR1 SGHDN, CDR2 FVKESK. Here the CDR3 reads CASSQSINTQYF. CDR3 bases: TGTGCCAGCAGCCAATCAATAAATACGCAGTATTTT.

This chain joins TRBV14 and TRBJ1-1; D is possibly TRBD1 (6 bases). Trimming removed 6 bases from V and 2 bases from J, with 10 bases in between. The CDR3 consists of 13 residues. Per germline, CDR1 SGHDN and CDR2 FVKESK. CDR3 nucleotide sequence: TGTGCCAGCAGTCAACAGGGAAACACTGAAGCTTTCTTT. It is translated as CASSQQGNTEAFF. Combining the CDR3 with reference TRBV14 and TRBJ1-1 gives the whole variable domain EAGVTQFPSHSVIEKGQTVTLRCDPISGHDNLYWYRRVMGKEIKFLLHFVKESKQDESGMPNNRFLAERTGGTYSTLKVQPAELEDSGVYFCASSQQGNTEAFFGQGTRLTVV.

J is TRBJ1-5 and V is TRBV6-1; D unresolved. The CDR3 loop spans 14 amino acids. In germline, CDR1 is MNHNS, CDR2 SASEGT. V lost 6 bases and J lost 4, with 13 bases in between. CDR3 amino acids: CASRDLEENQPQHF. In nucleotides, the CDR3 is TGTGCCAGCAGGGACCTGGAAGAAAATCAGCCCCAGCATTTT.

The chain recombines TRBV4-2 with TRBJ2-7, with D possibly TRBD2 on 5 matching bases. The V end lost 1 base, the J end lost 7 bases, and 5 bases lay between the germline ends. Germline CDR1 and CDR2: LGHNA and YNFKEQ. This CDR3 is built from 11 residues. CDR3 nucleotide sequence: TGTGCCAGCAGCCAAGGGAGGGAGCAGTACTTC. Encoded protein: CASSQGREQYF.

The chain carries TRBV19 and TRBJ1-1; D perhaps matches TRBD1 (5 bases). This CDR3 contains 14 residues. Germline V gene data show CDR1 as LNHDA and CDR2 as SQIVND (reference sequence). Trimming stripped 4 bases from V and 1 base from J, with 10 bases between. As DNA, the CDR3 is TGTGCCAGTAGTACCCCAAGGGGGAACACTGAAGCTTTCTTT. This codes for CASSTPRGNTEAFF. The full variable domain, rest sourced from reference TRBV19 and TRBJ1-1, is DGGITQSPKYLFRKEGQNVTLSCEQNLNHDAMYWYRQDPGQGLRLIYYSQIVNDFQKGDIAEGYSVSREKKESFPLTVTSAQKNPTAFYLCASSTPRGNTEAFFGQGTRLTVV.

The V and J genes are TRBV21-1 and TRBJ2-1. TRBV21-1 is classified as a pseudogene. This CDR3 is 14 amino acids long. The CDR3 DNA follows: TGTGCCAGCAGCAAAGAAAAGGTTTTCAATGAGCAGTTCTTC. It encodes CASSKEKVFNEQFF.